This T cell receptor (beta chain) was sequenced for a study of cytomegalovirus exposure and HLA in healthy donors (dated by TCRdb to about 2017). For the study in its entirety: An earlier analysis of some 550 of the donors reported more than 250 Gb of sequence data and 117 million unique TCR beta sequences from approximately 180 million T cells. Every repertoire in the discovery cohort had been generated on one and the same sequencing platform. A later genetic analysis took genome-wide SNP genotypes for about 65% of the 666 donors and used that subset as a discovery cohort. About 5 DR-DQ haplotypes were handled as single units for association and clustering, since linkage in the cohort was strong. Donor age, sex, ethnicity and CMV serostatus were collected together with the repertoire data. Among the approximately 430 genotyped donors, around 81% belonged to the genetic ancestry cluster associated with self-reported Caucasian donors. An earlier analysis of around 580 of the donors used high-throughput TCR beta sequencing to judge whether each TCR beta V gene segment behaved as functional or pseudogenic. In a later analysis, previously published TCR beta repertoires from 666 donors were re-analyzed and high-resolution HLA genotyping was added so that TCR occurrence patterns could be studied. An early release that covered about 640 HLA-typed donors contained about 300 gigabases of sequencing data and about 93 million unique TCR sequences. The number of donors typed differed by locus, with roughly 629-640 for A, B, C, DRB1 and DQB1, over 500 for DQA1, approximately 580 for DPA1, and under 490 for DPB1. Using immunosequencing, the study profiled T cell repertoires from 640 or so subjects and related those repertoires to cytomegalovirus serostatus. Along with the roughly 670-subject first cohort, a separate validation cohort of around 110 different subjects was used. Class I and class II HLA loci were covered by the typing at four-digit resolution. The study aimed to test whether cataloging public T cell receptors could reveal signatures of past pathogen exposure. Rather than using new phenotypic data, the later analysis identified candidate immune exposures from TCR beta sequences and from how often those sequences occurred across donors. High-throughput TCR immunosequencing, statistical association of individual TCRs with disease status, and machine learning were combined to predict cytomegalovirus infection status. Among about 400 genotyped donors of the cohort, an average of roughly 230,000 unique TCR beta nucleotide sequences was sequenced per donor, of which about 18% were non-productive. General conclusions and limits of the study: When HLA alleles, especially DR and DQ, strongly co-occurred, attributing TCR associations to individual alleles was difficult. In a later genetic analysis, a missense DCLRE1C variant was associated with V-gene and J-gene trimming of TCR beta chains, and the association was replicated in an independent cohort. A cluster of highly shared sequence variants was judged likely to be a technical artifact of the sequencing pipeline. Correlated functional status among segregating V segments might be attributable to linkage disequilibrium, but an unknown experimental factor could not be ruled out. This cohort had only TCR beta chains sequenced, and the lack of alpha or paired-chain data limited which features could be detected. Some IMGT-functional V segments, including TRBV6-2 and TRBV6-3, could not be told apart with the 87-base-pair reads, so those segments were excluded. In a later genetic analysis, fewer N-insertions in productive TCRs were reported among donors in an Asian-associated ancestry cluster than the roughly 700-donor mean. The classifier was reported to diagnose cytomegalovirus status with high specificity and sensitivity in both the original cohort and the validation cohort. Most TCR sequences were seen in very few donors, while some public TCRs were found in many individuals. The only immune exposure information available for the cohort was CMV serostatus. Around 16 rarely observed V segments, including chromosome 9 orphons, were excluded from the earlier analysis of 550 to 700 of the donors because counts were too low. The study listed 150 to 200 TCR beta chains as associated with cytomegalovirus. The presence/absence analyses assumed that sequencing depth was roughly uniform across donors, and that assumption may not be true. In a later analysis, HLA-associated TCR beta chains showed more clonal expansion and lower generation probabilities than non-associated chains that were equally common. A later analysis found that TCR association rates varied across HLA loci, with DRB1 alleles showing the most associated TCRs and HLA-C alleles the fewest. The authors suggested that the approach could potentially be generalized to other disease states and immunological phenotypes. A later analysis found that most CMV-associated TCR beta chains appeared HLA-restricted, with HLA associations seemingly driven largely by CMV exposure. In vitro tests confirmed that a few of the cytomegalovirus-associated TCR beta chains recognize cytomegalovirus antigens. At a false discovery rate of 0.05, a later analysis linked about 17,000 TCR beta sequences to specific HLA alleles. A later analysis reported that several top co-occurrence clusters appeared linked to parvovirus B19, influenza, CMV and Epstein-Barr virus. In an earlier analysis of 500 to 650 of the donors, most TCR beta V segments appeared in productive rearrangements about 87% or about 30% of the time, broadly matching IMGT annotations. A further reported finding was that TCR beta sequences accurately predicted the HLA-A and HLA-B alleles for most subjects in the first cohort. Because HLA typing was missing for some donors at each locus, association tests included only the typed subset.

This clone came up a few times. It has no known antigen specificity. Per-base qualities were not stored, and no clone one base away is much larger. The cohort consisted of 650 to 700 healthy bone marrow donors. All cohort members were sampled while nominally healthy, although unrecorded immune exposures were likely present. The donor was CMV seronegative and was included in the group of 352 seronegative cohort members. A peripheral blood sample was collected from each donor, and TCR beta sequencing was performed on peripheral blood mononuclear cells. The Qiagen DNeasy Blood Extraction Kit was used to extract genomic DNA from the blood cell samples. The receptor library was made with the immunoSEQ multiplex PCR assay. A mixture of 60 forward primers for TCR Vbeta segments and 13 reverse primers for TCR Jbeta segments was used in the multiplex PCR. A multiplex PCR assay on genomic DNA amplified the CDR3 region of rearranged TCR beta genes. The amplified TCR beta libraries were sequenced on the Illumina HiSeq System as 87-base-pair reads. Concerning the study's data processing: In a later analysis, 80 million or so unique TCR beta chains were counted across the 690 or so repertoires, and roughly 11 million of these chains were shared by at least two donors. A nearest-neighbor algorithm error-corrected the raw reads and collapsed the reads into unique sequences, merging closely related sequences to remove PCR and sequencing errors. V, D and J gene segments were assigned by aligning CDR3 sequences to IMGT reference sequences. For a sequence to be retained, at least a six-nucleotide match to both a V gene segment and a J gene segment was required. Rearrangements were called productive when the CDR3 lacked stop codons and stayed in frame with V and J; all others were non-productive. CDR3 was defined according to IMGT convention as the region running from the second conserved V-encoded cysteine to the conserved J-encoded phenylalanine. In an earlier analysis of around 600 of the donors, sequences lacking an unambiguous match to a single V gene segment were excluded. In an earlier analysis of several hundred of the donors, a V segment was called functional when productive rearrangements were above 56.7%, and segregating when the standard deviation between donors exceeded 5%. A statistical classification framework was built for diagnosing cytomegalovirus status from the catalog of TCR beta chain sequences. A later analysis assigned V and J genes by comparing TCR nucleotide sequences with IMGT/GENE-DB human TR gene sequences. Using the TCRdist pipeline, a later analysis assigned CDR3 sequences along with most-parsimonious VDJ recombination scenarios. In a later analysis, each TCR beta chain was defined by its CDR3 amino acid sequence together with its V-gene family, and reads without a unique V-gene family were excluded. To address suspected cross-contamination and a sequencing artifact, a later analysis removed 592 highly shared, low-generation-probability nucleotide sequences. In a later analysis, a clonal expansion index was calculated for each public chain from normalized within-repertoire ranks of inferred template counts. In a later analysis, generation probabilities were computed using a VDJ recombination model fitted to out-of-frame rearrangements, and the results were checked against IGoR. Hypergeometric tests were used in a later analysis to score TCR-TCR, TCR-HLA and TCR-CMV co-occurrence, with a repertoire-size bias correction applied to the TCR pairs. To estimate false discovery rates, a later analysis permuted the HLA or CMV assignments 20 times. In a later analysis, co-occurring TCRs were grouped with DBSCAN, and TCRdist sequence similarity was added when clustering was performed within HLA-allele-positive subsets. For co-occurrence clustering, repertoires with fewer than 30,000 or more than 120,000 public chains were excluded, along with roughly 5 repertoires with anomalous nucleotide sharing. What TCRdb holds here is the immuneACCESS table cut down to in-frame rearrangements. Part of the clones is not present; checked against another copy, under half of the missing clones reflect an unresolved V gene, and the others are unexplained. V, J and clone size reflect that table, while D and trimming were determined from the DNA. In this sample the table shows more than 200,000 clones, about 80% of which occur a single time. The ten largest clones represent 1.5% to 2% of the sample.

V lost 2 bases and J lost 4 bases, and the count of bases not matched to a germline gene is 14. Including cysteine and phenylalanine, the CDR3 has 18 amino acids. Left in the record is the CDR3 DNA by itself, 54 bases read in frame from the first base. CDR1 and CDR2 were assigned from the germline V gene (reference sequence) as SEHNR and FQNEAQ. The chain uses TRBV7-9 and TRBJ1-1; TRBD1 aligns with 9 central bases. Sample: PBMCs. The TCR was taken from a male donor in good health and CMV-seronegative. The CDR3 region has the sequence CASSLPSGQGSLGTEAFF. The DNA sequence reads TGTGCCAGCAGCTTACCTTCGGGACAGGGTAGTCTGGGCACTGAAGCTTTCTTT.